A selection of T cell receptor beta chains follows, all from one sample in a study of human T cells and chemical hapten exposure. MiXCR, run by TCRdb on the RACE reads, gives a single entry per CDR3 protein. The sample gives about 380,000 distinct CDR3 sequences, roughly 4.6% of which show up once; just over 2.5% is in the top ten. This specimen was whole blood, taken in connection with sensitization to the hapten diphenylcyclopropenone (DPC). The receptor set was obtained from a woman aged 45 to 65 with alopecia areata. Some clones in this sample may be carry-over from other donors' samples. CDR3s include the opening cysteine and the closing phenylalanine or tryptophan. Each record gives: CDR3 DNA, CDR3 protein, D gene, V gene, clone size, J gene. The D gene is left open where the match is weak. Clone size, where shown, is once, few, many, or a class for clones that have expanded.

DNA: TGTGCCAGCAGGAGGCGGGGGGGTACGCATGAGCAGTTCTTC
CDR3: CASRRRGGTHEQFF
D: TRBD2
V: TRBV2
size: NA
J: TRBJ2-1

DNA: TGCAGCGTTGAAAGACTGGGAAATGAGCAGTTCTTC
CDR3: CSVERLGNEQFF
D: NA
V: TRBV29-1
size: NA
J: TRBJ2-1

DNA: TGTGCCAGCAGAGCGGACACTTCTTCCTCCTACGAGCAGTACTTC
CDR3: CASRADTSSSYEQYF
D: NA
V: TRBV5-4
size: many
J: TRBJ2-7

DNA: TGTGCCAGCAAGGGGACAGGGGGCACTGAAGCTTTCTTT
CDR3: CASKGTGGTEAFF
D: TRBD1
V: TRBV25-1
size: few
J: TRBJ1-1

DNA: TGTGCCAGTCGAAAGGACAACACCTACGAGCAGTACTTC
CDR3: CASRKDNTYEQYF
D: NA
V: TRBV6-1
size: few
J: TRBJ2-7

DNA: TGCGCCAGCAGTGGCGGACAGGGTCGCACAGATACGCAGTATTTT
CDR3: CASSGGQGRTDTQYF
D: TRBD1
V: TRBV10-2
size: many
J: TRBJ2-3

DNA: TGTGCCAGCAGCCGAGCCCCAGGGGGCGAGGTAGCTTTATTT
CDR3: CASSRAPGGEVALF
D: TRBD1
V: TRBV13
size: NA
J: TRBJ1-1

DNA: TGTGCCAGCAGCCCTACCGGGACAGGGATATTCTCCTACGAGCAGTACTTC
CDR3: CASSPTGTGIFSYEQYF
D: TRBD1
V: TRBV11-2
size: NA
J: TRBJ2-7

DNA: TGTGCCAGCAGTTTTGCAGCGGGAGGAGAGCAGTACTTC
CDR3: CASSFAAGGEQYF
D: TRBD2
V: TRBV6-2/TRBV6-3
size: few
J: TRBJ2-7

DNA: TGTGCCAGCAGTGGAGGGACAGGGGTTGTGGAGACCCAGTACTTC
CDR3: CASSGGTGVVETQYF
D: TRBD1
V: TRBV6-5
size: few
J: TRBJ2-5

DNA: TGTGCCAGCAGCTTGCGACTAGCGGGAGGTAGCTCCTACGAGCAGTACTTC
CDR3: CASSLRLAGGSSYEQYF
D: TRBD2
V: TRBV7-8
size: NA
J: TRBJ2-7

DNA: TGTGCCAGCAGTTTGAATACCTACGAGCAGTACTTC
CDR3: CASSLNTYEQYF
D: NA
V: TRBV12-3/TRBV12-4
size: few
J: TRBJ2-7

DNA: TGTGCCAGCAGCAAACAGGGGACCACGGAGCAGTACTTC
CDR3: CASSKQGTTEQYF
D: TRBD1
V: TRBV9
size: many
J: TRBJ2-7

DNA: TGCAGTGCTAGATGGCAGAACTCTGGAAACACCATATATTTT
CDR3: CSARWQNSGNTIYF
D: NA
V: TRBV20-1
size: NA
J: TRBJ1-3

DNA: TGTGCCACCAGTGATTCTGGACGGAGTAGCAATCAGCCCCAGCATTTT
CDR3: CATSDSGRSSNQPQHF
D: NA
V: TRBV24-1
size: NA
J: TRBJ1-5

DNA: TGTGCCAGCAGCCGGGACACAAGCTCCTACAATGAGCAGTTCTTC
CDR3: CASSRDTSSYNEQFF
D: NA
V: TRBV3-1
size: many
J: TRBJ2-1

DNA: TGTGCCAGCAGCCAAGTTCAGTCGAGGGAGCAGTTCTTC
CDR3: CASSQVQSREQFF
D: NA
V: TRBV14
size: many
J: TRBJ2-1

DNA: TGTGCCAGCAGTTCCTCAGGGGGCGCGGGTCAGCCCCAGCATTTT
CDR3: CASSSSGGAGQPQHF
D: TRBD1
V: TRBV6-5
size: many
J: TRBJ1-5

DNA: TGTGCCAGCAGTACACCCGGAATGAACACTGAAGCTTTCTTT
CDR3: CASSTPGMNTEAFF
D: NA
V: TRBV6-5
size: few
J: TRBJ1-1

DNA: TGCGCCAGCAGCTTGATGACAGGGGAAGATACGCAGTATTTT
CDR3: CASSLMTGEDTQYF
D: TRBD1
V: TRBV5-1
size: many
J: TRBJ2-3

DNA: TGTGCCAGCAGCCGGGGACAGGGAAGCGCTGAAGCTTTCTTT
CDR3: CASSRGQGSAEAFF
D: TRBD1
V: TRBV7-8
size: NA
J: TRBJ1-1

DNA: TGTGCCAGCAGGCCTGAAACCTACAATGAGCAGTTCTTC
CDR3: CASRPETYNEQFF
D: NA
V: TRBV27
size: NA
J: TRBJ2-1

DNA: TGCAGTGCTAGAGATGGCCTGCGTGGAATCTATACGCAGTATTTT
CDR3: CSARDGLRGIYTQYF
D: NA
V: TRBV20-1
size: many
J: TRBJ2-3

DNA: TGTGCCAGCAGTTTTGGTACTCCTCTTAGCGGGGGCTCCTACAATGAGCAGTTCTTC
CDR3: CASSFGTPLSGGSYNEQFF
D: TRBD2
V: TRBV12-3/TRBV12-4
size: many
J: TRBJ2-1

DNA: TGTGCCATCACTAAGAACCCAGGGAGTCGCACAGATACGCAGTATTTT
CDR3: CAITKNPGSRTDTQYF
D: NA
V: TRBV28
size: many
J: TRBJ2-3

DNA: TGTGCCAGCAGTTCGGACATCTTTAATTCACCCCTCCACTTT
CDR3: CASSSDIFNSPLHF
D: NA
V: TRBV12-3/TRBV12-4
size: many
J: TRBJ1-6

DNA: TGTGCCATCAGTGCACTAGGACAGGGAGAGACTGAAGCTTTCTTT
CDR3: CAISALGQGETEAFF
D: TRBD1
V: TRBV10-3
size: NA
J: TRBJ1-1

DNA: TGTGCCAGCAGTTCCCCGAAGACTAGCGGGAGGGCCCGAGATACGCAGTATTTT
CDR3: CASSSPKTSGRARDTQYF
D: TRBD2
V: TRBV28
size: NA
J: TRBJ2-3

DNA: TGTGCCAGCAGCTTAGCGAGGACGGGTACCTACGAGCAGTACTTC
CDR3: CASSLARTGTYEQYF
D: NA
V: TRBV7-8
size: many
J: TRBJ2-7

DNA: TGCAGCGTCCCCGAGCCAGGGGGCACCGGGGAGCTGTTTTTT
CDR3: CSVPEPGGTGELFF
D: TRBD1
V: TRBV29-1
size: NA
J: TRBJ2-2

DNA: TGTGCCAGCAGTCCCGGGGTCTATGGCACTGAAGCTTTCTTT
CDR3: CASSPGVYGTEAFF
D: NA
V: TRBV7-3
size: many
J: TRBJ1-1

DNA: TGTGCCAGCAGTTTTGGGGACCGTAATGAAAAACTGTTTTTT
CDR3: CASSFGDRNEKLFF
D: NA
V: TRBV12-3/TRBV12-4
size: many
J: TRBJ1-4

DNA: TGTGCCAGCAGCCAAGTCTCGGACGGAGCTGAGCAGTTCTTC
CDR3: CASSQVSDGAEQFF
D: NA
V: TRBV3-1
size: NA
J: TRBJ2-1

DNA: TGCGCCAGCAGCGTCCGCGCAGGGGCTGAAGCTTTCTTT
CDR3: CASSVRAGAEAFF
D: NA
V: TRBV4-1
size: few
J: TRBJ1-1

DNA: TGTGCCAGCAGTTACGAATCTACCGGGGAGCTGTTTTTT
CDR3: CASSYESTGELFF
D: NA
V: TRBV6-5
size: few
J: TRBJ2-2

DNA: TGCAGCGTTGTCCGGCTAGCGTGGGAGCAGTTCTTC
CDR3: CSVVRLAWEQFF
D: NA
V: TRBV29-1
size: NA
J: TRBJ2-1

DNA: TGTGCCAGCAGCCCGGAATGGGGGACTGGCTACACCTTC
CDR3: CASSPEWGTGYTF
D: NA
V: TRBV7-6
size: once
J: TRBJ1-2

DNA: TGCAGTGCTAGAGAAGGACTAGCGGGGGTTAATGAGCAGTTCTTC
CDR3: CSAREGLAGVNEQFF
D: TRBD2
V: TRBV20-1
size: many
J: TRBJ2-1

DNA: TGTGCCAGCAGTCCCAATACGGGGGCGTGGAACACTGAAGCTTTCTTT
CDR3: CASSPNTGAWNTEAFF
D: NA
V: TRBV28
size: many
J: TRBJ1-1

DNA: TGCGCCAGCAGCCAAGAAGGGTCTGGGACAGGGGTGCCCCCTCGGGAGACCCAGTACTTC
CDR3: CASSQEGSGTGVPPRETQYF
D: TRBD1
V: TRBV4-1
size: many
J: TRBJ2-5

DNA: TGTGCCATCGGAGACAGGGGGAAGGATTACGAGCAGTACTTC
CDR3: CAIGDRGKDYEQYF
D: TRBD1
V: TRBV10-3
size: NA
J: TRBJ2-7